This T cell receptor (beta chain) was captured in a study of cytomegalovirus exposure and HLA in healthy donors. Whole-study context: The 95 to 150 validation repertoires, a later analysis reported, used the same platform as the approximately 700 first-cohort repertoires.

General study points: According to reports, the classifier identified cytomegalovirus status with high specificity and sensitivity. Cytomegalovirus-associated TCR beta chains were listed, numbering 150 to 200.

The donors belonged to the approximately 130-subject validation cohort, separate from the 666-subject first cohort. To note about this clone: The antigen is not known.

The ends lost 3 bases at V and 2 bases at J; junction bases unmatched: 5. The length of the CDR3 is 15 residues. CDR1 MGHRA and CDR2 YSYEKL come from the germline V gene. Libraries were prepared by immunoSEQ multiplex PCR; TCRdb keeps only in-frame clonotypes and omits some of them. This sample carries around 150,000 clones, roughly 79% of them seen once, and the ten largest clones take 25% to 30%. This clonotype was obtained from a man younger than 40 in good health and CMV-seropositive. V and J are TRBV4-1 and TRBJ2-5; the match to TRBD2 covers 8 bases. The specimen was PBMCs. The CDR3 is CASSHWQRGQETQYF. The CDR3 DNA sequence: TGCGCCAGCAGCCATTGGCAGCGGGGGCAAGAGACCCAGTACTTC.